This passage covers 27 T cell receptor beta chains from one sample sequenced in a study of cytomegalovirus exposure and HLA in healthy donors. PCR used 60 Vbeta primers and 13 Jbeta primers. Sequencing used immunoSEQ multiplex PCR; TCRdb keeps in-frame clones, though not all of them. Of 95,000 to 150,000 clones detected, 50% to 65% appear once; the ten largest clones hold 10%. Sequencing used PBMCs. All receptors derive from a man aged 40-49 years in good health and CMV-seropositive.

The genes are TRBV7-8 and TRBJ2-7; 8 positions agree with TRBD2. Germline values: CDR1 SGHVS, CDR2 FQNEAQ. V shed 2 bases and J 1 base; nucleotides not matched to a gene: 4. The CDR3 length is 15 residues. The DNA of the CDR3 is TGTGCCAGCAGCTTAAGGTCTAGCGGGTCCTACGAGCAGTACTTC. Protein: CASSLRSSGSYEQYF.

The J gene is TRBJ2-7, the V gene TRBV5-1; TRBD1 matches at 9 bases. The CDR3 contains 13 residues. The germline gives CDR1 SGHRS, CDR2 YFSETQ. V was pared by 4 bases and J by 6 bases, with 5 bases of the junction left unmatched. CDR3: CASSPGQGSEQYF. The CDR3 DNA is TGCGCCAGCAGCCCCGGACAGGGGAGCGAGCAGTACTTC.

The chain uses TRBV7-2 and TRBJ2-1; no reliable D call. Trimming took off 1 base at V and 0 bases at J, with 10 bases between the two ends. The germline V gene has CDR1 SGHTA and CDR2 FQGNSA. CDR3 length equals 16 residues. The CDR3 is CASSLEFVSSYNEQFF. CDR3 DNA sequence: TGTGCCAGCAGCTTAGAGTTTGTTAGCTCCTACAATGAGCAGTTCTTC. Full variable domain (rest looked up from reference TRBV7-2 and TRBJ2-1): GAGVSQSPSNKVTEKGKDVELRCDPISGHTALYWYRQSLGQGLEFLIYFQGNSAPDKSGLPSDRFSAERTGGSVSTLTIQRTQQEDSAVYLCASSLEFVSSYNEQFFGPGTRLTVL.

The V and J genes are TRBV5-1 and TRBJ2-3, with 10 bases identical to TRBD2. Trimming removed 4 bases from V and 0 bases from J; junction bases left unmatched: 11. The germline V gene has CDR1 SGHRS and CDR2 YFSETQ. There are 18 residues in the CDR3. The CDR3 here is CASSQSRSGGVSTDTQYF. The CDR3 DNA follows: TGCGCCAGCAGCCAATCAAGGAGCGGGGGGGTTAGCACAGATACGCAGTATTTT.

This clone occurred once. The CDR3 is CASSLRGQGVHTGELFF. The CDR3 DNA reads TGTGCCAGCAGCTTACGGGGACAGGGGGTACACACCGGGGAGCTGTTTTTT. The chain is built from TRBV7-8 and TRBJ2-2; TRBD1 aligns across 11 bases. Germline CDR1 reads SGHVS; CDR2 reads FQNEAQ. The trim removed 2 bases at V and 3 bases at J, leaving 5 bases unmatched. The CDR3 runs 17 residues.

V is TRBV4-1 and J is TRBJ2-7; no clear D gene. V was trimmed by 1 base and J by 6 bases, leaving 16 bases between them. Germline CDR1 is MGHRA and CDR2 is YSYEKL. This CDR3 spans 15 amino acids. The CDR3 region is CASSQVPSRSREQYF. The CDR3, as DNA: TGCGCCAGCAGCCAAGTTCCTAGTAGGTCGCGCGAGCAGTACTTC.

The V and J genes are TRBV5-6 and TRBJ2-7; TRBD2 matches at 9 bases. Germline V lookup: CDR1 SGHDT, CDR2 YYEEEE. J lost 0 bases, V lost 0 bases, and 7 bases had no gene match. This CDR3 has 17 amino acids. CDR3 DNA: TGTGCCAGCAGCTTGGAGGCGGGGGGGTACAGCTCCTACGAGCAGTACTTC. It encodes CASSLEAGGYSSYEQYF.

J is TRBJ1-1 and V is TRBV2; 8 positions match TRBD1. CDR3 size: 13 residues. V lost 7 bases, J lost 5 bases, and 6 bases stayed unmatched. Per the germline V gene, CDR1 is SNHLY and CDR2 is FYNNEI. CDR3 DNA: TGTGCCAGCACCAGGGGGCGTCAGACTGAAGCTTTCTTT. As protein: CASTRGRQTEAFF.

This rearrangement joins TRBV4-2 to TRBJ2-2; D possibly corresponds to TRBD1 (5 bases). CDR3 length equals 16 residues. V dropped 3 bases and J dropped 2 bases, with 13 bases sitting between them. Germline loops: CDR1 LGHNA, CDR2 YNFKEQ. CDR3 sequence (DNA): TGTGCCAGCAGCCAGCTTATAGGGGATAACACCGGGGAGCTGTTTTTT. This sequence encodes CASSQLIGDNTGELFF.

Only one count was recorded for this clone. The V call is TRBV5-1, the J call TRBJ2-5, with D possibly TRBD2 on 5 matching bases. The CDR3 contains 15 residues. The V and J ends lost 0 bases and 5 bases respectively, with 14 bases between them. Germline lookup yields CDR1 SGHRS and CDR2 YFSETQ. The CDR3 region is CASSLDGLARETQYF. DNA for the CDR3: TGCGCCAGCAGCTTGGACGGGCTAGCCAGGGAGACCCAGTACTTC.

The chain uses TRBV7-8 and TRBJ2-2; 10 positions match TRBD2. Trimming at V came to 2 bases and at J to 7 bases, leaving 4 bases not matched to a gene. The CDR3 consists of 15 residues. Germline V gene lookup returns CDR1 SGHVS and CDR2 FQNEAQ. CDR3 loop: CASSLLAGVHGELFF. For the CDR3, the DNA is TGTGCCAGCAGCTTACTAGCGGGAGTGCACGGGGAGCTGTTTTTT.

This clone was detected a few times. CDR3 DNA: TGTGCCAGCAGTCTAAACAGAGGGGGCTACGAGCAGTACTTC. Protein product: CASSLNRGGYEQYF. The J gene is TRBJ2-7, the V gene TRBV28; a weak D match, TRBD1 (6 bases). CDR1 and CDR2 (germline): MDHEN, SYDVKM. The CDR3 loop spans 14 amino acids. V lost 5 bases and J lost 3, with 14 bases in between.

The CDR3 region has the DNA TGCGCCAGCAGTCCAGGACAGAACACCGGGGAGCTGTTTTTT. Encoded protein: CASSPGQNTGELFF. The chain is built from TRBV23-1 and TRBJ2-2, with D perhaps matching TRBD1 (5 bases). TRBV23-1 is assigned to the ORF class and has an uncertain function. The CDR3 is made up of 14 amino acids. Trimming removed 4 bases at V and 1 base at J, with 7 bases between.

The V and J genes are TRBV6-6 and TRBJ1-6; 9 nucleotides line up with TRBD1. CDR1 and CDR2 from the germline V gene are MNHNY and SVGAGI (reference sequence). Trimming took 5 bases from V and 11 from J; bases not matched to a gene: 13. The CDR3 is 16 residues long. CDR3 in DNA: TGTGCCAGCAGTGCAGAGCTAACAGGGGGCAGGGCACCCCTCCACTTT. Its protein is CASSAELTGGRAPLHF.

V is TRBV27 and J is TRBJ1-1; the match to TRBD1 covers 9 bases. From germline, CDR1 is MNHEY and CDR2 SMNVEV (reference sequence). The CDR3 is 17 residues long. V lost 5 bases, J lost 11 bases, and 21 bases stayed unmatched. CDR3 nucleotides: TGTGCCAGCAGTCCCGGGACAGGGCGGTCTAGGACACTGAGTGCTTTCTTT. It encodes CASSPGTGRSRTLSAFF.

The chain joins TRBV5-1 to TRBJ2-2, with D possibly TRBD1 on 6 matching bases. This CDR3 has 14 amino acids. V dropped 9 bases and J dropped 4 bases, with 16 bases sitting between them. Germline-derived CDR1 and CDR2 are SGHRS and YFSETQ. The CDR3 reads CAIRGNEVTGELFF. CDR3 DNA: TGCGCCATAAGGGGGAACGAAGTCACCGGGGAGCTGTTTTTT.

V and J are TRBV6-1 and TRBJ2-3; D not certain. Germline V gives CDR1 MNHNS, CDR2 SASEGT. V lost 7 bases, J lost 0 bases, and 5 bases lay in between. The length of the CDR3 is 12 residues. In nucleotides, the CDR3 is TGTGCCAGCACGGTGAGCACAGATACGCAGTATTTT. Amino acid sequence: CASTVSTDTQYF.

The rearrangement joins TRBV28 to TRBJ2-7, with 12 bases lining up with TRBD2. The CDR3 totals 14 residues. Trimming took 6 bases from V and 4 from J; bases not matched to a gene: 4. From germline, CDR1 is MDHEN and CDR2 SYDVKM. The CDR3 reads CASRTSGRWYEQYF. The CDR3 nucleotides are TGTGCCAGCAGAACTAGCGGGAGGTGGTACGAGCAGTACTTC.

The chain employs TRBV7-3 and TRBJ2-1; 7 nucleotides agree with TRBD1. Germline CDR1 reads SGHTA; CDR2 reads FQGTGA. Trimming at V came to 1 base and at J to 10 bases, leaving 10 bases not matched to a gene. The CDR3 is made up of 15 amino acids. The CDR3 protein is CASSLRSRGKGEQFF. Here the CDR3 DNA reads TGTGCCAGCAGCTTAAGGTCCAGGGGGAAAGGCGAGCAGTTCTTC.

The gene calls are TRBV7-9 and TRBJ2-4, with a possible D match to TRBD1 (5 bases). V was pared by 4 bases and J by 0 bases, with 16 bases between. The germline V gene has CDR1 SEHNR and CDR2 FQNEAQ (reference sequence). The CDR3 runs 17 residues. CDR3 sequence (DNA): TGTGCCAGCAGCTCCATCCAGGGCTACCTAGCCAAAAACATTCAGTACTTC. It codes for CASSSIQGYLAKNIQYF.

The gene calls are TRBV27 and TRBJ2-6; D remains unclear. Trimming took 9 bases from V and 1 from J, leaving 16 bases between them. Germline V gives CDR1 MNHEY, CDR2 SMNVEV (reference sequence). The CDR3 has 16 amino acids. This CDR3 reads CASTPGSSSGANVLTF. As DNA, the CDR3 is TGTGCCAGTACCCCAGGATCCAGTTCTGGGGCCAACGTCCTGACTTTC.

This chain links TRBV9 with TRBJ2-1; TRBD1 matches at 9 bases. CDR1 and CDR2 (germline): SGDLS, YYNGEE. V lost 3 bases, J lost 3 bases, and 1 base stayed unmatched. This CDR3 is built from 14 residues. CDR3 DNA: TGTGCCAGCAGCGGACAGGGGGTCTACAATGAGCAGTTCTTC. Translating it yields CASSGQGVYNEQFF.

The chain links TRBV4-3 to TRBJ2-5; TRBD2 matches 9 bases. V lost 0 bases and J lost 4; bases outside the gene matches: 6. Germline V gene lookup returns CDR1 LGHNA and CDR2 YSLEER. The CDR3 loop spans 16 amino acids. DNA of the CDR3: TGCGCCAGCAGCCAAGAGACTAGCGGCTGGGGAGAGACCCAGTACTTC. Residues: CASSQETSGWGETQYF.

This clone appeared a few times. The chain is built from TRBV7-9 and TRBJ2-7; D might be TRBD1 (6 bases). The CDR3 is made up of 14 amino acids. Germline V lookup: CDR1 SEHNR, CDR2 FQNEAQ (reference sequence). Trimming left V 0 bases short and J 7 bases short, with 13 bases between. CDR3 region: CASSLAQQGREQYF. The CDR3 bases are TGTGCCAGCAGCTTAGCGCAACAGGGTAGGGAGCAGTACTTC.

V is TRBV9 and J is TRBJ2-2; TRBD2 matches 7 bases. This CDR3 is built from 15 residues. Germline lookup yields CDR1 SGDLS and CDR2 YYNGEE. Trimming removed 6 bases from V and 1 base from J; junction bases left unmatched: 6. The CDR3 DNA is TGTGCCAGCAATGTGGGGGGGTGGAACACCGGGGAGCTGTTTTTT. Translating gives CASNVGGWNTGELFF. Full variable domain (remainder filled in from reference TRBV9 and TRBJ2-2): DSGVTQTPKHLITATGQRVTLRCSPRSGDLSVYWYQQSLDQGLQFLIQYYNGEERAKGNILERFSAQQFPDLHSELNLSSLELGDSALYFCASNVGGWNTGELFFGEGSRLTVL.

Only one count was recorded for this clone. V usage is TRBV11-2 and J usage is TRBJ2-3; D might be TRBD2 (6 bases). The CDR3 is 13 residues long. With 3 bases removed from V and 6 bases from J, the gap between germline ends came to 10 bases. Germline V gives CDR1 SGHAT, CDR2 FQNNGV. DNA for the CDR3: TGTGCCAGCAGCTTTGGAGGGCGGGATACGCAGTATTTT. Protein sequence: CASSFGGRDTQYF.

The DNA of the CDR3 is TGTGCCAGCAGTGGACGGGTGTCTGGGGCCAACGTCCTGACTTTC. Translating gives CASSGRVSGANVLTF. The chain combines TRBV6-1 with TRBJ2-6; D is ambiguous. V gave up 4 bases and J gave up 1 base, with 8 bases separating them. The CDR3 consists of 15 residues. The germline V gene has CDR1 MNHNS and CDR2 SASEGT.